The next 15 T cell receptor beta chains were all read from a single sample in a study of blood T cell repertoires in COVID-19 (dated by TCRdb to 2020 to 2021). The method was the immunoSEQ multiplex PCR assay. TCRdb retrieved this table from immuneACCESS and kept in-frame rearrangements only. Not all clones are present; in checked studies, unresolved V genes account for under half, and no reason is known for the remainder. The table for this sample lists approximately 41,000 clones; 88% of them were counted only once. 4.8% of the sample comes from the top ten. The sample was peripheral blood. These receptors originate from a human donor in a cohort sampled during active COVID-19.

The rearrangement links TRBV7-3 to TRBJ2-1; D might be TRBD1 (5 bases). Germline CDR1 reads SGHTA; CDR2 reads FQGTGA. Trimming cost V 5 bases and J 0 bases, with 11 bases left between them. This CDR3 has 15 amino acids. CDR3 sequence: CASSAQGSSYNEQFF. The CDR3 bases are TGTGCCAGCAGCGCGCAGGGAAGCTCCTACAATGAGCAGTTCTTC.

This clone was observed a few times. V is TRBV3-1 (or the pseudogene TRBV3-2) and J is TRBJ1-1; D gene uncertain. In germline, CDR1 is LGHDT, CDR2 YNNKEL (reference sequence). The CDR3 contains 11 residues. V shed 4 bases and J shed 6 bases, with 6 bases lying between them. The CDR3: CASSRGSEAFF. CDR3 DNA sequence: TGTGCCAGCAGCCGTGGCTCTGAAGCTTTCTTT.

The gene calls are TRBV5-7 and TRBJ2-7; D uncertain. TRBV5-7 is sorted into the ORF group, with uncertain function. The CDR3 contains 14 residues. V gave up 3 bases and J gave up 2 bases, with 12 bases separating them. The CDR3 region is CASSWPGCPYEQYF. The CDR3 DNA sequence: TGTGCCAGCAGCTGGCCGGGTTGCCCCTACGAGCAGTACTTC.

The chain recombines TRBV7-9 with TRBJ2-5, with 8 bases aligning to TRBD2. The germline V gene encodes CDR1 SEHNR and CDR2 FQNEAQ (reference sequence). J gave up 2 bases and V 5 bases, and 16 bases lay outside the gene matches. This CDR3 contains 18 residues. The CDR3 region has the DNA TGTGCCAGCAGCCTAGGATTGGGTCGCGGGAGGACGCAAGAGACCCAGTACTTC. The encoded protein is CASSLGLGRGRTQETQYF.

This clone has just one count. The chain carries TRBV28 and TRBJ2-7, with 7 bases identical to TRBD2. Germline CDR1 is MDHEN and CDR2 is SYDVKM. V lost 6 bases to trimming and J lost 0 bases; unmatched junction nucleotides: 5. This CDR3 contains 14 residues. CDR3: CASRKGGFSYEQYF. The CDR3 nucleotides are TGTGCCAGCAGGAAGGGAGGGTTCTCCTACGAGCAGTACTTC. Variable domain in full (rest from reference TRBV28 and TRBJ2-7): DVKVTQSSRYLVKRTGEKVFLECVQDMDHENMFWYRQDPGLGLRLIYFSYDVKMKEKGDIPEGYSVSREKKERFSLILESASTNQTSMYLCASRKGGFSYEQYFGPGTRLTVT.

The chain employs TRBV6-2 or TRBV6-3 and TRBJ2-1; 9 bases match TRBD1. This CDR3 has 20 residues. The germline CDR1 and CDR2 sequences are MNHEY and SVGEGT. The V gene end was trimmed by 0 bases and the J gene end by 6 bases; junction bases not matched to a gene: 18. CDR3 nucleotide sequence: TGTGCCAGCAGTTACTCGATCTGGTATGGAGGCGGGACAGGGACCAATGAGCAGTTCTTC. The encoded protein is CASSYSIWYGGGTGTNEQFF.

The rearrangement uses TRBV20-1 and TRBJ2-1; the D gene is possibly TRBD1 (5 bases). Trimming took off 1 base at V and 11 bases at J, with 9 bases between the two ends. The CDR3 is 11 amino acids. Germline loops: CDR1 DFQATT, CDR2 SNEGSKA (reference sequence). The CDR3 DNA follows: TGCAGTGCTAGAGGGACAAGGCAGCAGTTCTTC. Translated: CSARGTRQQFF.

This rearrangement joins TRBV29-1 to TRBJ2-3, with D perhaps matching TRBD2 (7 bases). This CDR3 has 13 residues. CDR1 is SQVTM and CDR2 is ANQGSEA in the germline V gene. V lost 6 bases and J 4 bases, leaving 14 bases between the germline ends. CDR3 coding DNA: TGCAGCGTGCCGGGGGGCGGCCCAGATACGCAGTATTTT. It specifies CSVPGGGPDTQYF.

The rearrangement links TRBV6-1 to TRBJ1-2; a possible D gene is TRBD1 (6 bases). CDR1 and CDR2 from the germline V gene are MNHNS and SASEGT. Between the trimmed V and J ends, which lost 3 bases and 3 bases, there was a span of 14 bases. The CDR3 runs 15 residues. In DNA form, the CDR3 reads TGTGCCAGCAGTGACCTCGTACAGGGTGACTATGGCTACACCTTC. The encoded protein is CASSDLVQGDYGYTF.

This chain uses TRBV7-3 with TRBJ2-1; D is possibly TRBD2 (5 bases). CDR1 is SGHTA, CDR2 FQGTGA, per germline. The CDR3 consists of 14 residues. V lost 4 bases to trimming and J lost 12 bases, with 19 bases between them. The CDR3 sequence: CASSSSGIHGGQFF. In nucleotides, the CDR3 is TGTGCCAGCAGCTCATCGGGCATTCACGGAGGGCAGTTCTTC.

CDR3 sequence: CASSPAGGFYEQYF. In DNA, the CDR3 is TGTGCCAGCAGCCCAGCGGGGGGGTTTTACGAGCAGTACTTC. The chain carries TRBV11-2 and TRBJ2-7; 10 positions match TRBD2. This CDR3 has 14 amino acids. V was pared by 5 bases and J by 4 bases, with 5 bases of the junction left unmatched. The germline gives CDR1 SGHAT, CDR2 FQNNGV.

The chain couples TRBV19 to TRBJ1-1; 8 nucleotides line up with TRBD1. Germline V gene sequence: CDR1 LNHDA, CDR2 SQIVND (reference sequence). The CDR3 spans 16 residues. Germline trimming cut 0 bases from V and 1 base from J; bases unmatched to any gene: 4. In nucleotides, the CDR3 is TGTGCCAGTAGTATAGACAGCAGGGGGCCGAACACTGAAGCTTTCTTT. Its protein product is CASSIDSRGPNTEAFF.

V is TRBV19 and J is TRBJ1-4, with a tentative D call TRBD1 (5 bases). Germline CDR1 and CDR2: LNHDA and SQIVND (reference sequence). The CDR3 length is 16 residues. V lost 1 base and J 8 bases, leaving 17 bases between the germline ends. CDR3 residues: CASSIANPGKGEKLFF. Here the CDR3 DNA reads TGTGCCAGTAGTATAGCGAATCCAGGGAAGGGCGAAAAACTGTTTTTT.

This chain links TRBV2 with TRBJ2-5; D not resolved. Germline loops: CDR1 SNHLY, CDR2 FYNNEI. This CDR3 is built from 19 residues. Trimming pared 1 base from V and 5 bases from J, leaving 26 bases between. The CDR3 loop reads CASSEVLVLIFLIVETQYF. DNA of the CDR3: TGTGCCAGCAGTGAAGTATTAGTTTTAATTTTTTTAATAGTGGAGACCCAGTACTTC.

The chain uses TRBV29-1 and TRBJ2-1; D ambiguous. V dropped 2 bases and J dropped 4 bases, with 12 bases sitting between them. The CDR3 is made up of 14 amino acids. Per the germline V gene, CDR1 is SQVTM and CDR2 is ANQGSEA. In nucleotides, the CDR3 is TGCAGCGTTGAACCCTCCGCGGATTACAATGAGCAGTTCTTC. This gives the protein CSVEPSADYNEQFF.